Shown below are 21 T cell receptor delta chains from a single sample sequenced in a study of gamma-delta chains in newborns, infants, children. TCRdb processed the reads again with the CATT caller. This table holds some 12,000 delta-chain clones, roughly 8% found once. Specimen: blood. These receptors were collected from a child who was a newborn, infant or young child, either healthy, febrile or measles-vaccinated (not recorded which).

The J gene is TRDJ1; the V gene was not called. The CDR3 runs 15 residues. CDR3 residues: CACDSISPGTDKLIF. The CDR3 DNA is TGTGCCTGTGACTCCATTTCGCCCGGCACCGATAAACTCATCTTT.

This clone has just a few counts. The chain carries TRDV1 and TRDJ2; the match to TRDD3 covers 7 bases. Per germline, CDR1 TSWWSYY and CDR2 QGS. This CDR3 is built from 17 residues. V shed 0 bases and J 4 bases; nucleotides not matched to a gene: 8. The CDR3 region has the DNA TGTGCTCTTGGGGAACTGTTCGGGATACAAGGGACAGCACAACTCTTCTTT. Translating gives CALGELFGIQGTAQLFF.

This chain joins TRDV3 and TRDJ1, with 11 bases matching TRDD3. Here the J gene was assigned by germline matching of the DNA, as TCRdb has none. Trimming cost V 3 bases and J 7 bases; bases outside gene matches: 13. The CDR3 consists of 15 residues. Germline loops: CDR1 TVYSNPD, CDR2 GDNSRS (reference sequence). CDR3 DNA: TGTGCCTTGCCATTTACTGGGGGATATCGGGGTAAACTCATCTTT. It encodes CALPFTGGYRGKLIF.

The rearrangement uses TRDV2 and TRDJ3; TRDD3 is a possible D gene (5 bases). TCRdb gives no J gene; it was assigned here by matching the DNA to germline. In germline, CDR1 is GEAIGNYY, CDR2 EKD. There are 17 residues in the CDR3. Trimming took 3 bases from V and 2 from J, leaving 13 bases between them. The CDR3 reads CACDGIHQAWDTRQMFF. The CDR3 DNA is TGTGCCTGTGACGGGATCCACCAGGCCTGGGACACCCGACAGATGTTTTTC.

The chain carries TRDV1 and TRDJ1; TRDD3 matches at 9 bases. This CDR3 is 21 amino acids long. V lost 2 bases to trimming and J lost 0 bases; unmatched junction nucleotides: 19. Germline-derived CDR1 and CDR2 are TSWWSYY and QGS. Here the CDR3 DNA reads TGTGCTCTTGGGGAAAGGCCTAAAATACTGGGGGAACTCCTGTACACCGATAAACTCATCTTT. It yields the protein CALGERPKILGELLYTDKLIF.

This clone came up a few times. The chain carries TRDV2 and TRDJ1, with TRDD3 matching over 7 bases. Germline values: CDR1 GEAIGNYY, CDR2 EKD. Trimming at V came to 3 bases and at J to 6 bases, leaving 9 bases not matched to a gene. CDR3 length equals 14 residues. The CDR3 DNA is TGTGCCTGTGACGGGGTACTGGGGACCCATAAACTCATCTTT. Protein sequence: CACDGVLGTHKLIF.

This sequence joins TRDV2 and TRDJ1; no reliable D call. The V end was cut by 3 bases, the J end by 0 bases, with 16 bases between. Germline assignment: CDR1 GEAIGNYY and CDR2 EKD. The CDR3 sequence is 16 residues long. In DNA, the CDR3 is TGTGCCTGTGACCCGGTACTGAGACCGTACACCGATAAACTCATCTTT. Its translation: CACDPVLRPYTDKLIF.

Only a few counts were recorded for this clone. The chain uses TRDV2 and TRDJ3; the match to TRDD3 covers 7 bases. Germline-derived CDR1 and CDR2 are GEAIGNYY and EKD. The CDR3 is 18 amino acids. V shed 0 bases, J shed 2 bases, and the junction held 6 bases outside the gene matches. The CDR3 sequence is CACDTGWGSTWDTRQMFF. The CDR3 nucleotides are TGTGCCTGTGACACCGGCTGGGGGTCAACCTGGGACACCCGACAGATGTTTTTC.

The table lists this clone with a few counts. The chain employs TRDV2 and TRDJ1; 8 nucleotides match TRDD3. This CDR3 has 17 residues. Germline CDR1 GEAIGNYY, CDR2 EKD. V was clipped by 2 bases and J by 1 base; unmatched bases: 11. CDR3 in amino acids: CACDSLLGDDSTDKLIF. The CDR3 region has the DNA TGTGCCTGTGACAGCCTTCTGGGGGACGACAGCACCGATAAACTCATCTTT.

This sequence joins TRDV2 and TRDJ1, with no clear D. The CDR3 covers 14 residues. Deletions cut 0 bases from V and 0 bases from J, with 7 bases between. Germline V gives CDR1 GEAIGNYY, CDR2 EKD. The CDR3 reads CACDTVGHTDKLIF. CDR3 bases: TGTGCCTGTGACACCGTCGGGCACACCGATAAACTCATCTTT.

By sample share, this clone is large. The V and J genes are TRDV2 and TRDJ1; TRDD3 agrees at 13 bases. There are 18 residues in the CDR3. Germline CDR1 reads GEAIGNYY; CDR2 reads EKD. V lost 0 bases to trimming and J lost 6 bases; unmatched junction nucleotides: 12. The chain's CDR3 is CACDTVTGGYALENKLIF. In DNA, the CDR3 is TGTGCCTGTGACACCGTTACTGGGGGATACGCCCTAGAAAATAAACTCATCTTT.

With respect to this clone: The same CDR3 also results from other DNA sequences found in this sample. The chain has TRDV2 and TRDJ1; 12 nucleotides match TRDD3. There are 14 residues in the CDR3. Germline CDR1 reads GEAIGNYY; CDR2 reads EKD. V trimming: 0 bases; J trimming: 7 bases; junction bases outside the gene matches: 2. The CDR3 DNA is TGTGCCTGTGACACCCTGGGGGATACGGGTAAACTCATCTTT. It translates to CACDTLGDTGKLIF.

This clone showed up just a few times. This chain joins TRDV2 and TRDJ3; 10 bases are a match to TRDD3. The CDR3 spans 20 residues. CDR1 is GEAIGNYY and CDR2 is EKD in the germline V gene. J lost 0 bases, V lost 3 bases, and 10 bases had no gene match. CDR3 region: CACDFVLGDSSSWDTRQMFF. Written as DNA, the CDR3 is TGTGCCTGTGACTTCGTACTGGGGGATTCGAGCTCCTGGGACACCCGACAGATGTTTTTC.

A few counts support this clone. The chain links TRDV2 to TRDJ1; D gene unclear. The V gene's germline CDR1 is GEAIGNYY and CDR2 EKD. V dropped 2 bases and J dropped 3 bases, with 15 bases sitting between them. The CDR3 has 15 residues. The CDR3 sequence: CACDSPGHYADKLIF. The DNA for the CDR3 is TGTGCCTGTGACAGCCCGGGGCATTACGCCGATAAACTCATCTTT.

V usage is TRDV2 and J usage is TRDJ1; TRDD3 agrees at 12 bases. Losses at the gene ends were 0 bases for V and 0 bases for J; bases not matched to a gene: 13. Germline assignment: CDR1 GEAIGNYY and CDR2 EKD. This CDR3 has 20 residues. The CDR3, as DNA: TGTGCCTGTGACACCGTTGCTGGGGGATACGCCCGAAAGTACACCGATAAACTCATCTTT. Protein product: CACDTVAGGYARKYTDKLIF.

The chain recombines TRDV2 with TRDJ1; 12 nucleotides line up with TRDD3. The V segment lost 0 bases and the J segment 9 bases; nucleotides outside the gene matches: 16. Germline CDR1 GEAIGNYY, CDR2 EKD. There are 18 residues in the CDR3. The CDR3 coding sequence is TGTGCCTGTGACACCTTAAGTTCCCATTTACTGGGGGATACCGAACTCATCTTT. Its translation: CACDTLSSHLLGDTELIF.

The chain recombines TRDV2 with TRDJ1; D not certain. V gave up 0 bases and J gave up 7 bases, with 14 bases separating them. Germline V CDR1 and CDR2: GEAIGNYY, EKD. The CDR3 has 14 amino acids. The CDR3 coding sequence is TGTGCCTGTGACACCGGTACGATTTGTGGTAAACTCATCTTT. Protein product: CACDTGTICGKLIF.

This clone was observed a handful of times. The chain joins TRDV3 to TRDJ1; 8 bases agree with TRDD3. The J segment lost 0 bases and the V segment lost 3 bases, leaving 30 bases of the junction unmatched. The CDR3 extends over 22 amino acids. The germline gives CDR1 TVYSNPD, CDR2 GDNSRS (reference sequence). The CDR3 region has the DNA TGTGCCTTGTCACCTTCCCCAGGTTGGTACTGGGGGGATTGTCAGTACACCGATAAACTCATCTTT. Protein sequence: CALSPSPGWYWGDCQYTDKLIF.

The genes are TRDV2 and TRDJ1, with 7 bases that match TRDD3. TCRdb does not report a J gene; here it was assigned by matching the DNA to germline references. V lost 3 bases and J lost 4; bases outside the gene matches: 13. The CDR3 spans 16 residues. Looked up from germline, CDR1 is GEAIGNYY and CDR2 is EKD. In DNA form, the CDR3 reads TGTGCCTGTGACGCGGTGGGGGAGCGGGGCGGCGATAAACTCATCTTT. Its protein is CACDAVGERGGDKLIF.

On this clone itself: Other DNA variants within this sample encode the same CDR3. The V gene is TRDV2, the J gene TRDJ1; the D gene is possibly TRDD3 (6 bases). The germline gives CDR1 GEAIGNYY, CDR2 EKD. The CDR3 has 15 amino acids. Trimming removed 0 bases at V and 1 base at J, with 11 bases between. CDR3 nucleotide sequence: TGTGCCTGTGACACCGTGGGGATCAGCACCGATAAACTCATCTTT. It translates to CACDTVGISTDKLIF.

This clone appeared once. The J gene was reported as TRDJ3; the V gene went uncalled; the table assigns TRDD3, which was not confirmed against the DNA. The CDR3 loop spans 20 amino acids. The CDR3 DNA reads TGTGCCTGTGACACCGGGGAGGGATATAAACCCGCCTGTGACACCCGACAGATGTTTTTC. This gives the protein CACDTGEGYKPACDTRQMFF.